This T cell receptor (beta chain) was recovered during a study of blood T cell repertoires in COVID-19. For the study at large: Sample material is recorded as cDNA or gDNA derived from T cells, B-cell-depleted T cells, or PBMCs.

Germline V gene lookup returns CDR1 SEHNR and CDR2 FQNEAQ (reference sequence). The CDR3 length is 13 residues. V lost 2 bases and J lost 10, with 14 bases in between. Two negative PCRs, clearance, or symptom resolution characterized the recovered Cohort 3 donors. As processed by the authors: Amplification with reference gene primers provided the estimates of nucleated cell counts. Assay: immunoSEQ multiplex PCR; the TCRdb copy retains only in-frame clones and omits some. V and J calls and clone size are those listed in that table; D and trimming were worked out from the DNA. The data contain under 200,000 clones, more than 85% of them seen just once; the ten biggest clones take up around 7%.

V is TRBV7-9 and J is TRBJ1-2; D is uncertain. This clonotype originated in a woman between 50 and 59 years old who had recovered from COVID-19. Sequenced input: PBMCs or T cells enriched from blood (not recorded which). The CDR3 here is CASSLPGSLSYTF. For the CDR3, the DNA is TGTGCCAGCAGCTTACCGGGATCTCTATCCTACACCTTC.